The 25 T cell receptor beta chains below come from one sample, sequenced in a study of spatial heterogeneity in lung cancer. TCRdb re-analysed the 5' RACE reads in MiXCR, keeping a single row per CDR3 protein. The top ten hold 6.5% to 8.5% of the sample, which has some 87,000 distinct CDR3 sequences, 7.5% to 10% seen once. Time point specified: sample taken at primary tumor resection. Unsorted whole RNA of tumor, nontumor lung or frozen PBMC was sequenced. The input for sequencing was PBMCs, taken at surgery. These receptors all stem from a male donor with early-stage non-small cell lung cancer.

For this clonotype: Its ends do not fully match the called genes, so a read error is possible. This sequence joins TRBV7-2 and TRBJ2-3; maybe TRBD1 (5 bases). This CDR3 is 15 amino acids long. CDR1 is SGHTA and CDR2 is FQGNSA in the germline V gene. CDR3 sequence reads: CASSLGRGGTDTLYF. CDR3 in DNA: TGTGCCAGCAGCTTGGGAAGGGGCGGCACAGATACGCTGTATTTT. Together with reference TRBV7-2 and TRBJ2-3, the CDR3 gives the full variable domain: GAGVSQSPSNKVTEKGKDVELRCDPISGHTALYWYRQSLGQGLEFLIYFQGNSAPDKSGLPSDRFSAERTGGSVSTLTIQRTQQEDSAVYLCASSLGRGGTDTLYFGPGTRLTVL.

This clonotype was seen a handful of times. The chain recombines TRBV7-9 with TRBJ1-1, with a weak D call TRBD1 (6 bases). The CDR3 is made up of 13 amino acids. With 5 bases removed from V and 4 bases from J, the gap between germline ends came to 11 bases. Germline CDR1 and CDR2: SEHNR and FQNEAQ (reference sequence). Here the CDR3 reads CASSGNRVTEAFF. CDR3 in DNA: TGTGCCAGCAGCGGAAACAGGGTCACTGAAGCTTTCTTT.

This clonotype was picked up many times. The chain carries TRBV4-1 and TRBJ1-3; D might be TRBD1 (5 bases). CDR1 MGHRA and CDR2 YSYEKL come from the germline V gene. This CDR3 has 15 residues. The ends were cut back, 3 bases at V and 0 bases at J, with 9 bases in the middle. The CDR3 sequence is CASSQTVFSGNTIYF. CDR3 DNA sequence: TGCGCCAGCAGCCAGACAGTCTTCTCTGGAAACACCATATATTTT.

In this sample, this clonotype turned up a few times. The chain has TRBV5-1 and TRBJ2-3; D is possibly TRBD2 (5 bases). The CDR3 sequence is 14 residues long. V lost 1 base, J lost 1 base, and 7 bases lay in between. The germline V gene encodes CDR1 SGHRS and CDR2 YFSETQ. CDR3 in DNA: TGCGCCAGCAGCTTGAACGGGGGCACAGATACGCAGTATTTT. Its translation is CASSLNGGTDTQYF.

The rearrangement joins TRBV29-1 to TRBJ1-5; D gene uncertain. Trimming shortened V by 6 bases and J by 5 bases, and 11 bases separated the two germline ends. Looked up from germline, CDR1 is SQVTM and CDR2 is ANQGSEA. The CDR3 sequence is 12 residues long. In DNA form, the CDR3 reads TGCAGCGTCGCTAACGGAGATCAGCCCCAGCATTTT. It yields the protein CSVANGDQPQHF.

The table lists this clonotype with a few counts. This chain links TRBV5-1 with TRBJ2-7, with D perhaps TRBD1 or TRBD2 (5 bases each). The length of the CDR3 is 15 residues. V was pared by 4 bases and J by 5 bases, with 19 bases between. Germline V gene sequence: CDR1 SGHRS, CDR2 YFSETQ. The CDR3 DNA reads TGCGCCAGCAGCGATACCCGGGGCAGCGTCCACGAGCAGTACTTC. Residues: CASSDTRGSVHEQYF.

The chain employs TRBV9 and TRBJ1-4; unclear D gene. V gave up 6 bases and J gave up 11 bases, with 20 bases separating them. The CDR3 contains 14 residues. From germline, CDR1 is SGDLS and CDR2 YYNGEE. The CDR3 loop is CASIRRQRLKKLFF. The DNA of the CDR3 is TGTGCCAGCATCAGGAGACAACGCTTGAAGAAACTGTTTTTT.

In its sample, this clonotype was seen many times. The rearrangement links TRBV3-1 to TRBJ2-1, with 11 nucleotides matching TRBD2. Germline assignment: CDR1 LGHDT and CDR2 YNNKEL (reference sequence). Trimming cost V 4 bases and J 0 bases; bases outside gene matches: 17. The CDR3 has 21 residues. CDR3 protein: CASSRLGLAGGLYTSYNEQFF. Here the CDR3 DNA reads TGTGCCAGCAGCCGACTTGGGCTAGCGGGAGGACTATACACCTCCTACAATGAGCAGTTCTTC.

The chain has TRBV11-2 and TRBJ2-6; D is ambiguous. The CDR3 spans 12 residues. CDR1 and CDR2 from the germline V gene are SGHAT and FQNNGV. V dropped 8 bases and J dropped 0 bases, with 2 bases sitting between them. DNA for the CDR3: TGTGCCAGCCTCTCTGGGGCCAACGTCCTGACTTTC. Its translation: CASLSGANVLTF.

The chain employs TRBV25-1 and TRBJ2-7; D not certain. CDR3 length: 13 residues. Germline assignment: CDR1 MGHDK and CDR2 SYGVNS. V was cut by 6 bases and J by 3 bases, with 12 bases left in between. The CDR3 region has the DNA TGTGCCAGCAGACGAACAGAGTACTACGAGCAGTACTTC. Residues: CASRRTEYYEQYF.

This clonotype showed up many times. The CDR3 protein is CSATVPVMNTEAFF. The CDR3 coding sequence is TGCAGTGCTACCGTACCCGTCATGAACACTGAAGCTTTCTTT. The V gene is TRBV20-1, the J gene TRBJ1-1; D is undetermined. Trimming took 4 bases from V and 0 from J, leaving 12 bases between them. This CDR3 is 14 amino acids long. CDR1 and CDR2 (germline): DFQATT, SNEGSKA (reference sequence).

Comments on this clonotype: This CDR3 fails to terminate in the conserved phenylalanine or tryptophan, so it likely reflects a read error. The DNA is omitted, as the CDR3 cannot be located on it reliably, and the CDR3 follows TCRdb's listing. The chain uses TRBV20-1 and TRBJ2-7; TRBD1 is taken as the D call from the table, unchecked against the DNA. Per the germline V gene, CDR1 is DFQATT and CDR2 is SNEGSKA (reference sequence). The CDR3 region is 12 residues in length, termini included. CDR3 sequence: CSARRQLEADYC.

This clonotype came up many times. The chain joins TRBV20-1 to TRBJ2-3; 9 nucleotides agree with TRBD2. Unmatched junction bases numbered 4, after V lost 3 bases and J lost 3 bases. The CDR3 is 14 residues long. Germline CDR1 DFQATT, CDR2 SNEGSKA (reference sequence). This CDR3 is CSARRGGGTDTQYF. CDR3 coding DNA: TGCAGTGCTAGGCGGGGGGGCGGTACAGATACGCAGTATTTT.

This clonotype was seen a handful of times. The chain joins TRBV13 to TRBJ2-2; D gene ambiguous. The CDR3 runs 14 residues. Germline CDR1 is PRHDT and CDR2 is FYEKMQ (reference sequence). V was pared by 0 bases and J by 4 bases, with 6 bases between. The CDR3 DNA follows: TGTGCCAGCAGCTTAGGCCGAGGCACCGGGGAGCTGTTTTTT. Its protein is CASSLGRGTGELFF.

This clonotype has a handful of counts. This rearrangement joins TRBV30 to TRBJ1-5; TRBD1 agrees at 7 bases. The CDR3 runs to 14 residues. The junction had 7 bases not matched to a gene; V was cut back by 3 bases and J by 5 bases. Germline CDR1 and CDR2: GTSNPN and SVGIG (reference sequence). CDR3 in amino acids: CAWSADRVDQPQHF. As DNA, the CDR3 is TGTGCCTGGAGCGCCGACAGGGTAGATCAGCCCCAGCATTTT.

This clonotype was observed many times. This chain joins TRBV29-1 and TRBJ2-5; D not resolved. Trimming took off 4 bases at V and 1 base at J, with 7 bases between the two ends. CDR1 and CDR2 from the germline V gene are SQVTM and ANQGSEA. This CDR3 comprises 12 residues. CDR3 sequence: CSVVWSQETQYF. The CDR3 DNA reads as TGCAGCGTTGTTTGGTCCCAAGAGACCCAGTACTTC.

Ten or more counts support this clonotype. The chain links TRBV3-1 to TRBJ2-3; 13 bases map to TRBD2. Unmatched junction bases numbered 1, after V lost 1 base and J lost 3 bases. This CDR3 is 16 amino acids long. CDR1 is LGHDT, CDR2 YNNKEL, per germline (reference sequence). CDR3 bases: TGTGCCAGCAGCCAAGGGACTAGCGGGAGAACAGATACGCAGTATTTT. Protein: CASSQGTSGRTDTQYF.

This clonotype was picked up a small number of times. The rearrangement joins TRBV2 to TRBJ2-3; maybe TRBD1 (5 bases). V dropped 5 bases and J dropped 9 bases, with 12 bases sitting between them. Germline V lookup: CDR1 SNHLY, CDR2 FYNNEI. This CDR3 region has 12 residues. The chain's CDR3 is CASSRQLGTQYF. CDR3 nucleotide sequence: TGTGCCAGCAGTAGACAGTTGGGAACGCAGTATTTT.

This chain connects TRBV6-5 to TRBJ1-4, with D possibly matching TRBD1 (5 bases). Germline loops: CDR1 MNHEY, CDR2 SVGAGI. V gave up 5 bases and J gave up 5 bases, with 12 bases separating them. This CDR3 is 14 amino acids long. The CDR3 DNA is TGTGCCAGCAGTATGGGACGGTACAATGAAAAACTGTTTTTT. It encodes CASSMGRYNEKLFF.

This clonotype was seen ten or more times. The chain carries TRBV25-1 and TRBJ1-1, with D hard to call. Germline V gene sequence: CDR1 MGHDK, CDR2 SYGVNS. This CDR3 contains 12 residues. Trimming removed 4 bases from V and 5 bases from J, with 8 bases in between. As DNA, the CDR3 is TGTGCCAGCAGTGTAGGGCGGACTGAAGCTTTCTTT. Its translation is CASSVGRTEAFF.

Judged by abundance, this clonotype is medium-sized. J is TRBJ2-3 and V is TRBV4-3, with 7 bases that match TRBD1. This CDR3 spans 15 amino acids. Germline lookup yields CDR1 LGHNA and CDR2 YSLEER. J gave up 4 bases and V 0 bases, and 4 bases lay outside the gene matches. In DNA, the CDR3 is TGCGCCAGCAGCCAAGATGGTCAGGGGGCAGATACGCAGTATTTT. Amino acid sequence: CASSQDGQGADTQYF.

The J gene is TRBJ1-5, the V gene TRBV29-1; the D is unclear. The germline V gene encodes CDR1 SQVTM and CDR2 ANQGSEA. This CDR3 contains 13 residues. The V end lost 6 bases, the J end lost 7 bases, and 16 bases lay between the germline ends. The CDR3 sequence: CSVKDGFGQPQHF. As DNA, the CDR3 is TGCAGCGTCAAGGACGGCTTTGGGCAGCCCCAGCATTTT. The whole variable domain, remainder taken from reference TRBV29-1 and TRBJ1-5, is SAVISQKPSRDICQRGTSLTIQCQVDSQVTMMFWYRQQPGQSLTLIATANQGSEATYESGFVIDKFPISRPNLTFSTLTVSNMSPEDSSIYLCSVKDGFGQPQHFGDGTRLSIL.

This clonotype was seen a handful of times. The genes are TRBV12-3 or TRBV12-4 and TRBJ2-3; D unclear. The V gene lost 2 bases and the J gene lost 6 bases, with 15 bases spanning the gap. The CDR3 loop spans 15 amino acids. The chain's CDR3 is CASSLSTKWADTQYF. As DNA, the CDR3 is TGTGCCAGCAGTTTATCTACTAAATGGGCCGATACGCAGTATTTT.

This clonotype was seen many times. The CDR3 here is CASSVVSGSSTGELFF. Written as DNA, the CDR3 is TGTGCCAGCAGCGTAGTCAGCGGGAGTAGCACCGGGGAGCTGTTTTTT. V is TRBV9 and J is TRBJ2-2; 8 nucleotides match TRBD2. The CDR3 contains 16 residues. The J segment lost 4 bases and the V segment lost 0 bases, leaving 5 bases of the junction unmatched. Germline V lookup: CDR1 SGDLS, CDR2 YYNGEE.

This clonotype was recorded many times. The gene calls are TRBV20-1 and TRBJ2-5; D assignment may be TRBD1 or TRBD2 (5 bases each). Germline loops: CDR1 DFQATT, CDR2 SNEGSKA (reference sequence). This CDR3 is built from 14 residues. V dropped 6 bases and J dropped 3 bases, with 17 bases sitting between them. CDR3 DNA sequence: TGCAGTGCGTCGGGGCAAGCGTACGAAGAGACCCAGTACTTC. Translated: CSASGQAYEETQYF.